This T cell receptor (beta chain) stems from a study of blood T cell repertoires in COVID-19. Study background: COVID-19 samples from acute and convalescent phases originated in the United States, Italy and Spain. PBMCs, B-cell-depleted T cells, or T cells were the source of the cDNA or gDNA that made up the material.

Trimming removed 0 bases at V and 2 bases at J, with 23 bases between. Germline assignment: CDR1 SGHRS and CDR2 YFSETQ. The CDR3 contains 19 residues. This clone has a handful of counts. Original analysis: By means of reference gene primer amplification, nucleated cell counts were estimated. The method was immunoSEQ multiplex PCR; TCRdb's version includes in-frame clones alone and lacks a portion of them. That table supplies the V and J calls and clone size; D and trimming were determined from the DNA. Of around 230,000 clones detected, 80% to 85% appear once; the ten largest clones hold about an eighth.

The rearrangement links TRBV5-1 to TRBJ1-2; possibly TRBD1 for D (6 bases). The sample consisted of peripheral blood. The source of this sequence is a woman aged 55 to 70 with active or convalescent COVID-19. The CDR3 protein is CASSLAATGPPKLNYGYTF. The CDR3 bases are TGCGCCAGCAGCTTGGCCGCGACAGGCCCCCCCAAACTAAACTATGGCTACACCTTC. Together with reference TRBV5-1 and TRBJ1-2, the CDR3 gives the full variable domain: KAGVTQTPRYLIKTRGQQVTLSCSPISGHRSVSWYQQTPGQGLQFLFEYFSETQRNKGNFPGRFSGRQFSNSRSEMNVSTLELGDSALYLCASSLAATGPPKLNYGYTFGSGTRLTVV.